Shown below are 16 T cell receptor beta chains from a single sample sequenced in a study of post-analysis software for immune sequencing data. Unique molecular identifiers were built into the TCR beta cDNA libraries. TCRdb reprocessed the PCR reads with MiXCR, giving one entry per CDR3 protein. In the table there are 700,000 to 900,000 distinct CDR3 sequences, roughly 46% of which are singletons. Study conclusions and caveats: A few TRBV segments (TRBV5-6, TRBV5-1 and TRBV20-1 among them) occurred more frequently in patients than in controls.

No cognate antigen is known for these TCRs. The sequencing sample was made of blood. The receptor set was obtained from a girl aged 10 to 17 with multiple sclerosis.

This chain joins TRBV6-5 and TRBJ2-1; 13 positions match TRBD2. The ends lost 9 bases at V and 10 bases at J; junction bases unmatched: 9. The CDR3 is 14 residues long. Germline CDR1 reads MNHEY; CDR2 reads SVGAGI. DNA for the CDR3: TGTGCCAGTAGTGTCACTAGCGGGAGGGCCGAGCAGTTCTTC. Protein: CASSVTSGRAEQFF.

The CDR3 sequence is CSARVRTGGRNSPLHF. The CDR3 nucleotides are TGCAGTGCTAGAGTTAGAACAGGGGGCAGAAATTCACCCCTCCACTTT. The rearrangement links TRBV20-1 to TRBJ1-6; TRBD1 agrees at 9 bases. The CDR3 consists of 16 residues. The trim removed 1 base at V and 7 bases at J, leaving 8 bases unmatched. Germline-derived CDR1 and CDR2 are DFQATT and SNEGSKA (reference sequence).

On this clonotype: The junction differs from germline at one of its ends, possibly a read error. The rearrangement joins TRBV20-1 to TRBJ2-1, with 7 bases that match TRBD2. CDR3 length: 13 residues. Germline V lookup: CDR1 DFQATT, CDR2 SNEGSKA (reference sequence). The CDR3 loop is CSAKRDLYNGQFF. DNA for the CDR3: TGCAGTGCGAAGCGGGACTTATACAATGGGCAGTTCTTC.

V is TRBV15 and J is TRBJ2-3; tentative D call: TRBD1 (6 bases). The CDR3 loop spans 15 amino acids. The V end was cut by 5 bases, the J end by 2 bases, with 14 bases between. Germline CDR1 reads LNHNV; CDR2 reads YYDKDF (reference sequence). As DNA, the CDR3 is TGTGCCACCAGCGGGGGCAAGGGCCCCACAGATACGCAGTATTTT. This gives the protein CATSGGKGPTDTQYF.

The sample holds a few counts of this clonotype. The J gene is TRBJ2-1, the V gene TRBV27; 13 nucleotides align to TRBD2. V trimming: 3 bases; J trimming: 7 bases; junction bases outside the gene matches: 3. The CDR3 consists of 15 residues. Germline CDR1 and CDR2: MNHEY and SMNVEV (reference sequence). CDR3: CASSFGTSGTNEQFF. The CDR3 bases are TGTGCCAGCAGTTTCGGGACTAGCGGGACAAATGAGCAGTTCTTC.

The rearrangement uses TRBV27 and TRBJ2-3, with D possibly matching TRBD1 (6 bases). This CDR3 region has 18 residues. Trimming removed 6 bases from V and 0 bases from J, with 22 bases in between. The germline V gene has CDR1 MNHEY and CDR2 SMNVEV (reference sequence). The CDR3 DNA reads as TGTGCCAGCAGGGCAATGAGGACAGAAACCCCAAGCACAGATACGCAGTATTTT. Its protein is CASRAMRTETPSTDTQYF.

In its sample, this clonotype was seen a few times. CDR3: CASSLLASGPPKETQYF. For the CDR3, the DNA is TGTGCCAGCAGCTTGCTGGCTAGCGGACCCCCGAAGGAGACCCAGTACTTC. The chain carries TRBV5-5 and TRBJ2-5; the match to TRBD2 covers 7 bases. The CDR3 contains 17 residues. Germline CDR1 and CDR2: SGHKS and YYEKEE (reference sequence). Losses at the gene ends were 1 base for V and 5 bases for J; bases not matched to a gene: 14.

This clonotype has more than one count but fewer than ten. The V call is TRBV20-1, the J call TRBJ2-5, with D perhaps being TRBD1 or TRBD2 (5 bases each). The J call may be incorrect, as the DNA end agrees better with TRBJ2-7. Germline CDR1 and CDR2: DFQATT and SNEGSKA (reference sequence). The CDR3 has 17 amino acids. The CDR3 DNA reads as TGCAGTGCTAGTGGGCTACCTTCGGGACGCGTGACCTACGAGCAGTACTTC. Residues: CSASGLPSGRVTYEQYF.

A single count supports this clonotype. The genes are TRBV12-3 or TRBV12-4 and TRBJ1-5; TRBD1 matches 8 bases. V was pared by 6 bases and J by 8 bases, with 9 bases of the junction left unmatched. This CDR3 has 14 amino acids. The CDR3 reads CASRSTGGAEPQHF. Here the CDR3 DNA reads TGTGCCAGCAGATCCACAGGGGGGGCGGAGCCCCAGCATTTT.

This clonotype has only a few counts. The rearrangement joins TRBV7-6 to TRBJ2-7, with TRBD2 identical over 10 bases. V shed 3 bases, J shed 4 bases, and the junction held 24 bases outside the gene matches. In germline, CDR1 is SGHVS, CDR2 FNYEAQ. The CDR3 runs to 21 residues. The CDR3 bases are TGTGCCAGCAGCTTGACCCGGCTTAGCGGGAGGAGACCGTCGTTGGGTTACGAGCAGTACTTC. Its translation is CASSLTRLSGRRPSLGYEQYF.

This clonotype was observed once. The rearrangement joins TRBV9 to TRBJ2-5; the D gene is possibly TRBD1 (6 bases). This CDR3 contains 15 residues. V shed 0 bases and J shed 1 base, with 10 bases lying between them. CDR1 SGDLS and CDR2 YYNGEE come from the germline V gene. CDR3 coding DNA: TGTGCCAGCAGCGTAGATGAGGGGGTCCAAGAGACCCAGTACTTC. Protein: CASSVDEGVQETQYF.

This clonotype was observed a few times. The chain links TRBV29-1 to TRBJ2-1; D unclear. The CDR3 has 12 amino acids. Germline assignment: CDR1 SQVTM and CDR2 ANQGSEA. V lost 4 bases and J 5 bases, leaving 9 bases between the germline ends. CDR3 DNA: TGCAGCGTTGTGCAGGTCAACAATGAGCAGTTCTTC. Its protein product is CSVVQVNNEQFF.

This clonotype showed up just a few times. This chain links TRBV5-1 with TRBJ2-7, with D perhaps matching TRBD1 (6 bases). CDR3 length: 15 residues. V lost 1 base and J lost 7, with 18 bases in between. CDR1 is SGHRS and CDR2 is YFSETQ in the germline V gene. For the CDR3, the DNA is TGCGCCAGCAGCTTGTGGTCAGGGGATATGAGGGAGCAGTACTTC. The encoded protein is CASSLWSGDMREQYF.

V usage is TRBV7-9 and J usage is TRBJ1-2; D gene ambiguous. The CDR3 runs to 15 residues. The V end was cut by 0 bases, the J end by 7 bases, with 15 bases between. Germline V gives CDR1 SEHNR, CDR2 FQNEAQ (reference sequence). CDR3 loop: CASSLAGRRECGYTF. CDR3 bases: TGTGCCAGCAGCTTAGCGGGGAGACGGGAATGTGGCTACACCTTC.

The rearrangement joins TRBV4-2 to TRBJ2-1; TRBD2 matches 10 bases. The CDR3 totals 15 residues. In germline, CDR1 is LGHNA, CDR2 YNFKEQ. Unmatched junction bases numbered 9, after V lost 4 bases and J lost 9 bases. CDR3: CASSPVAGGEVEQFF. The CDR3 DNA sequence: TGTGCCAGCAGCCCCGTAGCGGGAGGTGAGGTTGAGCAGTTCTTC.

This clonotype was counted between two and nine times. The chain recombines TRBV7-2 with TRBJ2-1; perhaps TRBD2 as D (5 bases). Trimming cost V 1 base and J 10 bases, with 17 bases left between them. The CDR3 runs to 15 residues. Germline V gene lookup returns CDR1 SGHTA and CDR2 FQGNSA. CDR3 protein: CASSLDSMRPGEQFF. CDR3 DNA: TGTGCCAGCAGCTTAGATAGTATGCGACCGGGGGAGCAGTTCTTC.